The 24 T cell receptor beta chains in this list originate from one sample, sequenced in a study of OX40 agonist ivuxolimab in advanced cancers. Assay: immunoSEQ multiplex PCR; the TCRdb copy retains only in-frame clones and omits some. The repertoire consists of 65,000 to 80,000 clones, with approximately 80% occurring once and the leading ten covering roughly 0.5%. Source: CD4+ or CD8+ T cells sorted from blood, taken in a trial of the OX40 agonist ivuxolimab. The receptor source for this set is an adult with an advanced solid tumor such as melanoma, head and neck, liver or kidney cancer.

This clone was counted a single time. The chain couples TRBV18 to TRBJ2-7; 10 bases are shared with TRBD1. The germline V gene has CDR1 KGHSH and CDR2 LQKENI. This CDR3 spans 15 amino acids. Trimming at V came to 5 bases and at J to 1 base, leaving 5 bases not matched to a gene. The CDR3 DNA follows: TGTGCCAGCTCAACTGGGACAGGGGTATCCTACGAGCAGTACTTC. This gives the protein CASSTGTGVSYEQYF.

This rearrangement joins TRBV28 to TRBJ2-7, with 9 positions matching TRBD1. The CDR3 totals 18 residues. Trimming cost V 2 bases and J 5 bases; bases outside gene matches: 16. Germline CDR1 MDHEN, CDR2 SYDVKM. DNA of the CDR3: TGTGCCAGCAGTTTACGCCTTGGTATGGGGACAGGGAAGAACGAGCAGTACTTC. This codes for CASSLRLGMGTGKNEQYF. The entire variable domain, with the rest obtained from reference TRBV28 and TRBJ2-7, is as follows: DVKVTQSSRYLVKRTGEKVFLECVQDMDHENMFWYRQDPGLGLRLIYFSYDVKMKEKGDIPEGYSVSREKKERFSLILESASTNQTSMYLCASSLRLGMGTGKNEQYFGPGTRLTVT.

The rearrangement uses TRBV4-2 and TRBJ1-2; 8 nucleotides align to TRBD1. This CDR3 comprises 16 residues. Germline CDR1 is LGHNA and CDR2 is YNFKEQ. Trimming at V came to 1 base and at J to 3 bases, leaving 7 bases not matched to a gene. CDR3 amino acids: CASSQGLTGVDYGYTF. In nucleotides, the CDR3 is TGTGCCAGCAGCCAAGGGCTGACAGGGGTCGACTATGGCTACACCTTC.

V gene TRBV25-1 combines with J gene TRBJ2-7, with a tentative D call TRBD2 (6 bases). The V gene lost 3 bases and the J gene lost 0 bases, with 12 bases spanning the gap. This CDR3 has 15 residues. The V gene's germline CDR1 is MGHDK and CDR2 SYGVNS. In DNA form, the CDR3 reads TGTGCCAGCAGTGATTCGGAGGGAATCTCCTACGAGCAGTACTTC. Translation gives CASSDSEGISYEQYF.

This clone appeared a few times. The chain uses TRBV30 and TRBJ1-1; maybe TRBD1 (5 bases). V lost 1 base and J 7 bases, leaving 16 bases between the germline ends. The V gene's germline CDR1 is GTSNPN and CDR2 SVGIG (reference sequence). The CDR3 covers 14 residues. The CDR3: CAWSGRGFGSEAFF. The CDR3 DNA is TGTGCCTGGAGTGGTAGGGGATTCGGGAGTGAAGCTTTCTTT.

V gene TRBV6-6 combines with J gene TRBJ2-7; no clear D gene. The V gene's germline CDR1 is MNHNY and CDR2 SVGAGI (reference sequence). The CDR3 has 14 residues. Trimming removed 4 bases at V and 3 bases at J, with 13 bases between. CDR3 nucleotides: TGTGCCAGCAGTTCCCCCCAAACGAACTACGAGCAGTACTTC. Amino acid sequence: CASSSPQTNYEQYF.

The chain combines TRBV5-6 with TRBJ2-1, with TRBD2 matching 7 bases. The germline V gene has CDR1 SGHDT and CDR2 YYEEEE. The CDR3 consists of 15 residues. After removal of 0 bases from V and 3 bases from J, the junction contained 3 bases not matched to a gene. The CDR3 bases are TGTGCCAGCAGCTTGGCCGGGGGGATCTACAATGAGCAGTTCTTC. Translating gives CASSLAGGIYNEQFF.

V is TRBV5-1 and J is TRBJ2-3; 8 bases agree with TRBD1. Looked up from germline, CDR1 is SGHRS and CDR2 is YFSETQ. The CDR3 length is 14 residues. The J segment lost 1 base and the V segment lost 4 bases, leaving 2 bases of the junction unmatched. The CDR3 loop reads CASSPDRGTDTQYF. The CDR3 bases are TGCGCCAGCAGCCCGGACAGGGGCACAGATACGCAGTATTTT.

This chain connects TRBV9 to TRBJ2-2; TRBD1 matches 11 bases. There are 17 residues in the CDR3. From germline, CDR1 is SGDLS and CDR2 YYNGEE. The trim removed 0 bases at V and 6 bases at J, leaving 7 bases unmatched. The CDR3 protein is CASSVVPGQGVAGELFF. CDR3 nucleotide sequence: TGTGCCAGCAGCGTAGTACCGGGACAGGGGGTCGCCGGGGAGCTGTTTTTT.

J is TRBJ2-5 and V is TRBV29-1; 7 bases agree with TRBD2. Trimming removed 4 bases from V and 5 bases from J; junction bases left unmatched: 7. This CDR3 is built from 13 residues. Germline lookup yields CDR1 SQVTM and CDR2 ANQGSEA. The CDR3 nucleotides are TGCAGCGTTGGTCGCGCGGGAGTTGAGACCCAGTACTTC. It yields the protein CSVGRAGVETQYF.

This clone was detected only a few times. This chain connects TRBV11-3 to TRBJ1-1; a weak D match, TRBD1 (5 bases). Per the germline V gene, CDR1 is SGHNT and CDR2 is YENEEA. V was cut by 3 bases and J by 2 bases, with 10 bases left in between. The CDR3 contains 14 residues. For the CDR3, the DNA is TGTGCCAGCAGCTTCCAGGGACCAAACACTGAAGCTTTCTTT. Its protein product is CASSFQGPNTEAFF.

The chain recombines TRBV30 with TRBJ2-3; 8 bases are shared with TRBD2. CDR1 is GTSNPN, CDR2 SVGIG, per germline (reference sequence). With 2 bases clipped from V and 4 bases from J, the junction kept 5 bases outside the gene matches. This CDR3 comprises 14 residues. CDR3 sequence (DNA): TGTGCCTGGAGTTTGGGACTAGGGTCAGATACGCAGTATTTT. This gives the protein CAWSLGLGSDTQYF.

V usage is TRBV5-6 and J usage is TRBJ2-7; D gene unclear. This CDR3 is built from 14 residues. Trimming removed 0 bases at V and 5 bases at J, with 12 bases between. In germline, CDR1 is SGHDT, CDR2 YYEEEE. The CDR3 nucleotides are TGTGCCAGCAGCTTGGTGCTTGGAATCAACGAGCAGTACTTC. Protein: CASSLVLGINEQYF. The full variable domain, in which reference TRBV5-6 and TRBJ2-7 provide the parts outside the CDR3, is DAGVTQSPTHLIKTRGQQVTLRCSPKSGHDTVSWYQQALGQGPQFIFQYYEEEERQRGNFPDRFSGHQFPNYSSELNVNALLLGDSALYLCASSLVLGINEQYFGPGTRLTVT.

In nucleotides, the CDR3 is TGCGCCAGCAGACGGGACAGCACTAATGAAAAACTGTTTTTT. This sequence encodes CASRRDSTNEKLFF. This chain uses TRBV5-1 with TRBJ1-4, with 7 bases that match TRBD1. Looked up from germline, CDR1 is SGHRS and CDR2 is YFSETQ. The CDR3 is 14 amino acids. J lost 2 bases, V lost 5 bases, and 3 bases had no gene match.

The chain recombines TRBV5-4 with TRBJ1-2; D not certain. V gave up 5 bases and J gave up 3 bases, with 11 bases separating them. The CDR3 length is 13 residues. In germline, CDR1 is SGHNT, CDR2 YYREEE (reference sequence). DNA for the CDR3: TGTGCCAGCAGACCCACAGTCTACTATGGCTACACCTTC. This encodes CASRPTVYYGYTF.

The V gene is TRBV6-1, the J gene TRBJ2-7; the D is unclear. From germline, CDR1 is MNHNS and CDR2 SASEGT. Trimming cost V 5 bases and J 5 bases, with 7 bases left between them. This CDR3 has 11 residues. CDR3 coding DNA: TGTGCCAGCAGTCCAAGGGACGAGCAGTACTTC. Translating gives CASSPRDEQYF.

CDR3 bases: TGTGCCAGCAGCTTAAGGGGGATGAGTCTGAACACTGAAGCTTTCTTT. Protein product: CASSLRGMSLNTEAFF. The chain employs TRBV7-2 and TRBJ1-1; D might be TRBD1 (6 bases). The CDR3 runs 16 residues. From germline, CDR1 is SGHTA and CDR2 FQGNSA. V was trimmed by 2 bases and J by 0 bases, leaving 13 bases between them.

This sequence joins TRBV25-1 and TRBJ2-2; the D gene is possibly TRBD1 (5 bases). The CDR3 runs 14 residues. Trimming pared 4 bases from V and 7 bases from J, leaving 13 bases between. Germline loops: CDR1 MGHDK, CDR2 SYGVNS. The CDR3 loop is CASSVSGKSGELFF. For the CDR3, the DNA is TGTGCCAGCAGTGTTTCAGGGAAAAGCGGGGAGCTGTTTTTT.

This clone was picked up a small number of times. The chain uses TRBV6-4 and TRBJ2-5; D gene uncertain. V was cut by 5 bases and J by 5 bases, with 12 bases left in between. Germline lookup yields CDR1 MRHNA and CDR2 SNTAGT. This CDR3 is 13 amino acids long. The DNA of the CDR3 is TGTGCCAGCAGTCAATCGCCGCAGGAGACCCAGTACTTC. Its translation is CASSQSPQETQYF.

This clone was recorded a few times. The J gene is TRBJ2-4, the V gene TRBV27, with a weak D call TRBD2 (6 bases). CDR3 length: 14 residues. Germline CDR1 and CDR2: MNHEY and SMNVEV (reference sequence). V was trimmed by 11 bases and J by 2 bases, leaving 16 bases between them. The CDR3 here is CARLEGLTKNIQYF. The CDR3 DNA is TGTGCCCGCTTGGAGGGACTTACCAAAAACATTCAGTACTTC.

CDR3 DNA: TGTGCCAGCAGCTTGGACAGGGTCCCTGAAGCTTTCTTT. This encodes CASSLDRVPEAFF. The genes are TRBV5-6 and TRBJ1-1, with D possibly being TRBD1 (6 bases). Germline lookup yields CDR1 SGHDT and CDR2 YYEEEE. The V end lost 0 bases, the J end lost 6 bases, and 9 bases lay between the germline ends. The CDR3 has 13 residues. Supplemented by reference TRBV5-6 and TRBJ1-1, the full variable domain reads DAGVTQSPTHLIKTRGQQVTLRCSPKSGHDTVSWYQQALGQGPQFIFQYYEEEERQRGNFPDRFSGHQFPNYSSELNVNALLLGDSALYLCASSLDRVPEAFFGQGTRLTVV.

The gene calls are TRBV12-5 and TRBJ1-1, with D possibly being TRBD1 (6 bases). Trimming shortened V by 1 base and J by 0 bases, and 6 bases separated the two germline ends. Germline CDR1 is LGHNT and CDR2 is FRNRAP. The CDR3 sequence is 14 residues long. The CDR3 is CASGLGQVNTEAFF. In DNA form, the CDR3 reads TGTGCTAGTGGTTTGGGACAGGTGAACACTGAAGCTTTCTTT.

In this sample, this clone turned up once. The gene calls are TRBV28 and TRBJ1-1, with D possibly matching TRBD1 (5 bases). V gave up 6 bases and J gave up 6 bases, with 11 bases separating them. The CDR3 runs to 12 residues. Germline CDR1 is MDHEN and CDR2 is SYDVKM. The CDR3 loop is CASRLQGPEAFF. The CDR3 nucleotides are TGTGCCAGCAGGCTCCAGGGACCTGAAGCTTTCTTT.

The chain carries TRBV7-2 and TRBJ2-3; D not resolved. V was trimmed by 2 bases and J by 5 bases, leaving 14 bases between them. This CDR3 is built from 15 residues. Germline-derived CDR1 and CDR2 are SGHTA and FQGNSA. The CDR3 reads CASSLSAGWRDTQYF. DNA for the CDR3: TGTGCCAGCAGCTTAAGTGCTGGTTGGAGAGATACGCAGTATTTT.